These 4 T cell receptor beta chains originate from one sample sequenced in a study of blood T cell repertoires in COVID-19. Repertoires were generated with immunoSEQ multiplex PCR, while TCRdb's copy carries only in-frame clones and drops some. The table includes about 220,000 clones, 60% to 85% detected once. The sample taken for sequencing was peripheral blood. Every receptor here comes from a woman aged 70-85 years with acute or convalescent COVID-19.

CDR3 coding DNA: TGTGCCAGCAGCCAAGAGAGAAGGAGCGGGTCATACAATGAGCAGTTCTTC. Protein sequence: CASSQERRSGSYNEQFF. This chain joins TRBV3-1 (or the pseudogene TRBV3-2) and TRBJ2-1; tentative D call: TRBD2 (6 bases). The CDR3 spans 17 residues. CDR1 and CDR2 from the germline V gene are LGHDT and YNNKEL (reference sequence). Trimming took off 0 bases at V and 4 bases at J, with 16 bases between the two ends.

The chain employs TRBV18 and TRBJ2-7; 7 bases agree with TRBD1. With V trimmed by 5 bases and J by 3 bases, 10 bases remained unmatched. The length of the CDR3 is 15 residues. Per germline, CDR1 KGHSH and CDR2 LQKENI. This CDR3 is CASSETGDSRYEQYF. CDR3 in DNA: TGTGCCAGCTCAGAAACAGGGGACAGTCGCTACGAGCAGTACTTC.

DNA of the CDR3: TGCGCCAGCGGACGAGGAGGGCCTCCCGATTCACCCCTCCACTTT. Residues: CASGRGGPPDSPLHF. The rearrangement links TRBV5-1 to TRBJ1-6; D remains unclear. Trimming removed 7 bases at V and 8 bases at J, with 19 bases between. The CDR3 runs 15 residues. CDR1 SGHRS and CDR2 YFSETQ come from the germline V gene.

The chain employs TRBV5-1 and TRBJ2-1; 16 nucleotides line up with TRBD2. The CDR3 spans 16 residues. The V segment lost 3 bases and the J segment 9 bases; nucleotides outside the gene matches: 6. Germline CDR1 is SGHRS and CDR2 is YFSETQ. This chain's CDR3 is CASSSGTSGGASEQFF. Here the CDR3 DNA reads TGCGCCAGCAGCTCCGGGACTAGCGGGGGGGCCAGTGAGCAGTTCTTC.